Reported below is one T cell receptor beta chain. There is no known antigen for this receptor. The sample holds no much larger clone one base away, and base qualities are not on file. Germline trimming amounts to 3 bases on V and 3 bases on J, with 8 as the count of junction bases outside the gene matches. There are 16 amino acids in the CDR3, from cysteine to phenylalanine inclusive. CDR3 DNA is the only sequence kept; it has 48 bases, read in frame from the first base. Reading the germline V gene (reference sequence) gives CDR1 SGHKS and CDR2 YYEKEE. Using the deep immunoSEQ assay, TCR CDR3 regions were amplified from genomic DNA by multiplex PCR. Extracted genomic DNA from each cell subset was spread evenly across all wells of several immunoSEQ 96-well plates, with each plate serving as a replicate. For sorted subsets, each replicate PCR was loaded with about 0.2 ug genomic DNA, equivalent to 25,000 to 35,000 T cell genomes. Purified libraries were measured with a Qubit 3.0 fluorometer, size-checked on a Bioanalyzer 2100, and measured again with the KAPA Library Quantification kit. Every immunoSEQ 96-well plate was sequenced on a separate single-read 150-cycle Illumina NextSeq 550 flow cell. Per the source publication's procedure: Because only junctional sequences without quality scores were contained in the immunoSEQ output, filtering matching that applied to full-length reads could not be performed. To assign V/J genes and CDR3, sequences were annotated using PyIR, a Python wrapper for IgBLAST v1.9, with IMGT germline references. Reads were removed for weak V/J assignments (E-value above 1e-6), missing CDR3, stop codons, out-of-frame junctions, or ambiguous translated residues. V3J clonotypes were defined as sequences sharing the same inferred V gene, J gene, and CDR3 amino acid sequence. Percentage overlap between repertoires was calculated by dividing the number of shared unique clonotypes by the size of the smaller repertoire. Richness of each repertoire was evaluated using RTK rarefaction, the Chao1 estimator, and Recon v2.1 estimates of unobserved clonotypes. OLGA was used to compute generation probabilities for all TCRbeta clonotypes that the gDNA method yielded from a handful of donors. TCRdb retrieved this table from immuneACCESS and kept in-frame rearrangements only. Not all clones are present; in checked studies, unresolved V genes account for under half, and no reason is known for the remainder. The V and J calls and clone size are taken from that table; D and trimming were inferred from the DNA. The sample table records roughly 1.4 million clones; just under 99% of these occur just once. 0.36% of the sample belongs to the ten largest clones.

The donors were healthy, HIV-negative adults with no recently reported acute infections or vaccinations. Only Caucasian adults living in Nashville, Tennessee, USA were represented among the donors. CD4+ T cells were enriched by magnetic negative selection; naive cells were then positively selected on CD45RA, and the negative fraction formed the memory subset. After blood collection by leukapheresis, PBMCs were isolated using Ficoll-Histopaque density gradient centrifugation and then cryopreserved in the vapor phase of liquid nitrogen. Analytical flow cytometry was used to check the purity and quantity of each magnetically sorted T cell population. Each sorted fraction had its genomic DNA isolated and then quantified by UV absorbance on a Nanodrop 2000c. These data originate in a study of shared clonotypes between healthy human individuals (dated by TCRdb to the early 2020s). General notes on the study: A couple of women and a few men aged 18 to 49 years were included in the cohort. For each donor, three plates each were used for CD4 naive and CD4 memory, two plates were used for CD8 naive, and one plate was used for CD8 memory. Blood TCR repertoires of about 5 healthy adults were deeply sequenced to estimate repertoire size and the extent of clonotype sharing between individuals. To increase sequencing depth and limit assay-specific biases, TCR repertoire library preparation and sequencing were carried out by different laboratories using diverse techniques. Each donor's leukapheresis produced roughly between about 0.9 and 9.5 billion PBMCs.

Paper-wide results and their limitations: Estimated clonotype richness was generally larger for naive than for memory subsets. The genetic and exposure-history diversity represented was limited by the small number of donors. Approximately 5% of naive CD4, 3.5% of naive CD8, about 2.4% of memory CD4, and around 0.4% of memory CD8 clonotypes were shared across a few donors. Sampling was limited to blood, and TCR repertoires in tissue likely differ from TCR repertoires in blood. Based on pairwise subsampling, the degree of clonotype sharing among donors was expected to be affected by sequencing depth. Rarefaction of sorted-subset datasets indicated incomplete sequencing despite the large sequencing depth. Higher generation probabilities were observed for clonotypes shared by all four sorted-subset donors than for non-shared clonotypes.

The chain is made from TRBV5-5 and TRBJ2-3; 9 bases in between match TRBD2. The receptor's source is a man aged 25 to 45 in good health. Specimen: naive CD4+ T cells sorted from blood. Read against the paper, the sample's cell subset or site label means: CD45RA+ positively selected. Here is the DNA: TGTGCCAGCAGCTCGTTACTAGCGGGTCGGACAGATACGCAGTATTTT. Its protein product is CASSSLLAGRTDTQYF. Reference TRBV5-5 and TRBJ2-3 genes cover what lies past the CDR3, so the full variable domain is DAGVTQSPTHLIKTRGQQVTLRCSPISGHKSVSWYQQVLGQGPQFIFQYYEKEERGRGNFPDRFSARQFPNYSSELNVNALLLGDSALYLCASSSLLAGRTDTQYFGPGTRLTVL.